The 14 T cell receptor beta chains in this list originate from one sample, sequenced in a study of beta chain features in type 1 diabetes. Their specific antigens are unknown. The study, taken as a whole, reports: A moderate, significant TCRB CDR3 shortening appeared in type 1 diabetes across four CD4+ subsets.

Of the isolated RNA, all was reverse transcribed, and so the sequenced material was expressed TCRB transcripts. The protocol was immunoSEQ multiplex PCR, while the TCRdb copy is restricted to in-frame clones and leaves out a portion. The sample gives some 160,000 clones, 8% to 9.5% of which show up once; around 0.5% is in the top ten. Material: central memory CD4+ T cells from blood. The receptors originated from a woman between 18 and 29 years old with type 1 diabetes.

This clone has a handful of counts. The chain is built from TRBV18 and TRBJ1-5; 7 positions agree with TRBD1. CDR3 length equals 16 residues. With V trimmed by 4 bases and J by 0 bases, 6 bases remained unmatched. Looked up from germline, CDR1 is KGHSH and CDR2 is LQKENI. The CDR3 nucleotides read TGTGCCAGCTCACAGGGACAGACTAATAGCAATCAGCCCCAGCATTTT. Translation gives CASSQGQTNSNQPQHF.

This clone was seen many times. The chain couples TRBV7-6 to TRBJ2-7; D may be TRBD2 (7 bases). The CDR3 runs to 14 residues. Germline V CDR1 and CDR2: SGHVS, FNYEAQ. The V end was cut by 2 bases, the J end by 3 bases, with 11 bases between. CDR3 coding DNA: TGTGCCAGCAGCTTATGGGAGGGGGGCTACGAGCAGTACTTC. Translated, it gives CASSLWEGGYEQYF.

The V and J genes are TRBV19 and TRBJ2-5; TRBD1 aligns across 7 bases. This CDR3 is built from 14 residues. J gave up 5 bases and V 4 bases, and 7 bases lay outside the gene matches. CDR1 LNHDA and CDR2 SQIVND come from the germline V gene (reference sequence). In DNA form, the CDR3 reads TGTGCCAGTAGTACAACAGGGGTAAGGGAGACCCAGTACTTC. Translation gives CASSTTGVRETQYF.

The sample holds a few counts of this clone. This sequence joins TRBV7-9 and TRBJ1-1, with TRBD1 identical over 8 bases. Germline V CDR1 and CDR2: SEHNR, FQNEAQ (reference sequence). The CDR3 extends over 15 amino acids. V lost 5 bases and J lost 3; bases outside the gene matches: 8. CDR3 in DNA: TGTGCCAGCAGCCCAGGACAGGGATGGGACACTGAAGCTTTCTTT. Amino acids: CASSPGQGWDTEAFF.

This clone was found a few times. The V call is TRBV6-4, the J call TRBJ1-5; D possibly corresponds to TRBD1 (5 bases). This CDR3 has 13 residues. From germline, CDR1 is MRHNA and CDR2 SNTAGT. Deletions cut 5 bases from V and 3 bases from J, with 8 bases between. CDR3 amino acids: CASSTTVNQPQHF. DNA of the CDR3: TGTGCCAGCAGTACGACAGTCAATCAGCCCCAGCATTTT.

V is TRBV29-1 and J is TRBJ1-1; D is unresolved. Germline CDR1 SQVTM, CDR2 ANQGSEA. CDR3 size: 12 residues. Trimming left V 3 bases short and J 4 bases short, with 9 bases between. CDR3 region: CSVDRGVTEAFF. Written as DNA, the CDR3 is TGCAGCGTTGATCGCGGCGTCACTGAAGCTTTCTTT.

This clone has a handful of counts. This sequence joins TRBV10-3 and TRBJ1-1; D possibly corresponds to TRBD1 (6 bases). The CDR3 covers 14 residues. Germline-derived CDR1 and CDR2 are ENHRY and SYGVKD. The V end was cut by 6 bases, the J end by 1 base, with 12 bases between. CDR3 sequence (DNA): TGTGCCATCAGGCAACCGGACAGGAACACTGAAGCTTTCTTT. Its protein is CAIRQPDRNTEAFF.

This clone was found a few times. V usage is TRBV25-1 and J usage is TRBJ2-3; possible D gene TRBD1, 5 bases. The V end was cut by 4 bases, the J end by 10 bases, with 15 bases between. Germline lookup yields CDR1 MGHDK and CDR2 SYGVNS. This CDR3 is built from 13 residues. CDR3 in DNA: TGTGCCAGCAGTGCCCAGACTCTGGGGCCGCAGTATTTT. Translating gives CASSAQTLGPQYF.

This clone appeared a few times. V and J are TRBV19 and TRBJ2-7; D is possibly TRBD2 (5 bases). The V end lost 4 bases, the J end lost 2 bases, and 15 bases lay between the germline ends. The CDR3 has 15 amino acids. The germline CDR1 and CDR2 sequences are LNHDA and SQIVND (reference sequence). The DNA of the CDR3 is TGTGCCAGTAGTACCGGTGGCGCCGGGACCTACGAGCAGTACTTC. It translates to CASSTGGAGTYEQYF.

The V and J genes are TRBV2 and TRBJ2-1; D remains ambiguous. Germline loops: CDR1 SNHLY, CDR2 FYNNEI. Trimming cost V 7 bases and J 4 bases, with 11 bases left between them. This CDR3 has 13 amino acids. Here the CDR3 reads CASTPAPYNEQFF. The CDR3 bases are TGTGCCAGCACCCCAGCGCCATACAATGAGCAGTTCTTC. The whole variable domain, remainder taken from reference TRBV2 and TRBJ2-1, is EPEVTQTPSHQVTQMGQEVILRCVPISNHLYFYWYRQILGQKVEFLVSFYNNEISEKSEIFDDQFSVERPDGSNFTLKIRSTKLEDSAMYFCASTPAPYNEQFFGPGTRLTVL.

The V gene is TRBV27, the J gene TRBJ2-5; perhaps TRBD1 as D (6 bases). Trimming cost V 5 bases and J 7 bases, with 8 bases left between them. CDR1 MNHEY and CDR2 SMNVEV come from the germline V gene (reference sequence). The CDR3 totals 11 residues. CDR3 loop: CASSTRGTQYF. CDR3 sequence (DNA): TGTGCCAGCAGTACCAGGGGGACCCAGTACTTC.

The chain is built from TRBV5-4 and TRBJ1-1; D may be TRBD1 (6 bases). The CDR3 extends over 16 amino acids. The germline V and J ends were trimmed by 3 bases and 0 bases, with 15 bases remaining between them. Looked up from germline, CDR1 is SGHNT and CDR2 is YYREEE (reference sequence). CDR3 nucleotide sequence: TGTGCCAGCAGCTATCAGGGGCGAGCAATGAACACTGAAGCTTTCTTT. Encoded protein: CASSYQGRAMNTEAFF. The variable domain in full, with the rest retrieved from reference TRBV5-4 and TRBJ1-1, is ETGVTQSPTHLIKTRGQQVTLRCSSQSGHNTVSWYQQALGQGPQFIFQYYREEENGRGNFPPRFSGLQFPNYSSELNVNALELDDSALYLCASSYQGRAMNTEAFFGQGTRLTVV.

This clone was found a few times. The V call is TRBV5-1, the J call TRBJ1-2, with 9 bases fitting TRBD1. CDR1 SGHRS and CDR2 YFSETQ come from the germline V gene. Unmatched junction bases numbered 3, after V lost 4 bases and J lost 2 bases. The CDR3 sequence is 14 residues long. The CDR3, as DNA: TGCGCCAGCAGCCCCGGGACAGGGAACTATGGCTACACCTTC. Amino acids: CASSPGTGNYGYTF.

The rearrangement joins TRBV27 to TRBJ2-7; TRBD2 agrees at 7 bases. J gave up 6 bases and V 6 bases, and 11 bases lay outside the gene matches. The CDR3 is 14 amino acids. CDR1 MNHEY and CDR2 SMNVEV come from the germline V gene (reference sequence). This chain's CDR3 is CASSPWGGGGEQYF. CDR3 in DNA: TGTGCCAGCAGCCCCTGGGGGGGAGGAGGCGAGCAGTACTTC.